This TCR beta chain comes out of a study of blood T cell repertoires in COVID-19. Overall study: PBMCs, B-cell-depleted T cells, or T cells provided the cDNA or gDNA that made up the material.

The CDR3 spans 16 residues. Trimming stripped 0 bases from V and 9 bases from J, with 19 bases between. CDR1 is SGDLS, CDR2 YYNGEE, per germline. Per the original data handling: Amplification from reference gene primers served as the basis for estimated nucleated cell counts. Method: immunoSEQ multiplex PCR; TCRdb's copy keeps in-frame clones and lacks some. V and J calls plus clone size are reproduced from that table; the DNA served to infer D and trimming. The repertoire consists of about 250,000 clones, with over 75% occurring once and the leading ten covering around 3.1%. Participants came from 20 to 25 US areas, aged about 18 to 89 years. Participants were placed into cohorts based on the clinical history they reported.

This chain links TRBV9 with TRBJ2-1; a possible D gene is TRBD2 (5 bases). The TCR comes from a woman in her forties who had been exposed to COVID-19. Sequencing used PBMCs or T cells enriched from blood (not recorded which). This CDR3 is CASSVDSENLGVEQFF. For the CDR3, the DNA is TGTGCCAGCAGCGTAGATAGCGAAAATCTTGGAGTTGAGCAGTTCTTC.